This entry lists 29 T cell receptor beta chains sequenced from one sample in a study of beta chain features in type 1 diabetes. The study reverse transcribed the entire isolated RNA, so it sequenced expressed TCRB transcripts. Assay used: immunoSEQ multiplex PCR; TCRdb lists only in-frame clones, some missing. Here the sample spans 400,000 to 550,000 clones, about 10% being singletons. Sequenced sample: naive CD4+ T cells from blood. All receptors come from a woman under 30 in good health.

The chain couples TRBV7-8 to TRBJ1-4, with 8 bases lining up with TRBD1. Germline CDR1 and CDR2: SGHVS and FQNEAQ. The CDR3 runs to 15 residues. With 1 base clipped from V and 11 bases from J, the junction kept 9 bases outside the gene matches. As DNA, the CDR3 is TGTGCCAGCAGCTTAGGGGACAGGTCCGTTGGGAAACTGTTTTTT. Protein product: CASSLGDRSVGKLFF.

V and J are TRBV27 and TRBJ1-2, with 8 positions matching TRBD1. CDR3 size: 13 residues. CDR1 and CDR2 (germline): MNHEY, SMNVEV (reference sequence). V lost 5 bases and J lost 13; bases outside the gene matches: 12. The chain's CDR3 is CASSPGQGRGLTF. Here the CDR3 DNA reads TGTGCCAGCAGTCCCGGACAGGGAAGAGGGCTCACCTTC.

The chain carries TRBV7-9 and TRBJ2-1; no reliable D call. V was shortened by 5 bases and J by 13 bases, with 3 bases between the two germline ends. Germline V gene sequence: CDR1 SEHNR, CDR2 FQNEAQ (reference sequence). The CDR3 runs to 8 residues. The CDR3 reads CASSHQFF. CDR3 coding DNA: TGTGCCAGCAGCCATCAGTTCTTC.

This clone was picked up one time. The CDR3 nucleotides are TGTGCCAGCAGCGTGGACGGGTTTTTCAATGAGCAGTTCTTC. This codes for CASSVDGFFNEQFF. This sequence joins TRBV9 and TRBJ2-1; D is unresolved. Germline CDR1 SGDLS, CDR2 YYNGEE. V was clipped by 2 bases and J by 6 bases, with 12 bases between them. The CDR3 runs 14 residues.

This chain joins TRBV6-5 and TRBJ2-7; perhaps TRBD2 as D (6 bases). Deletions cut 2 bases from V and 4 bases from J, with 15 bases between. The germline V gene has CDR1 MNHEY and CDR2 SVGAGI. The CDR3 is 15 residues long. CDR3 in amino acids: CASSYGHPGRYEQYV. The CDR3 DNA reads TGTGCCAGCAGTTACGGCCATCCGGGGAGGTACGAGCAGTACGTC.

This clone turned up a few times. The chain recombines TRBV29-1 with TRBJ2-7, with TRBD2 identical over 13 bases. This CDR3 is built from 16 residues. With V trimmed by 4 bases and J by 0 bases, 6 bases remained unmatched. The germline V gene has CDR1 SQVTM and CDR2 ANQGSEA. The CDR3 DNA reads TGCAGCGTTGGGCGGACTAGCGGGGGCACCTCCTACGAGCAGTACTTC. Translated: CSVGRTSGGTSYEQYF.

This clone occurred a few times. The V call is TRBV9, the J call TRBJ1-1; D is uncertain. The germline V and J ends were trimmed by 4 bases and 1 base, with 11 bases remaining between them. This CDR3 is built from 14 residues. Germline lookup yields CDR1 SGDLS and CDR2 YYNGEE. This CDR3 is CASSLRSGNTEAFF. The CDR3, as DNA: TGTGCCAGCAGCTTAAGATCGGGGAACACTGAAGCTTTCTTT. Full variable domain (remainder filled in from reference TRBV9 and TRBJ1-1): DSGVTQTPKHLITATGQRVTLRCSPRSGDLSVYWYQQSLDQGLQFLIQYYNGEERAKGNILERFSAQQFPDLHSELNLSSLELGDSALYFCASSLRSGNTEAFFGQGTRLTVV.

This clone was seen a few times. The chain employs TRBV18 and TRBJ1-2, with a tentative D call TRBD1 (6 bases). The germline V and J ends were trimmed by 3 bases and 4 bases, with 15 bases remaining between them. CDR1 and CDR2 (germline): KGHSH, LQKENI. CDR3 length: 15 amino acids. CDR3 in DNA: TGTGCCAGCTCACCGCAGACAGGAGATATCTATGGCTACACCTTC. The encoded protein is CASSPQTGDIYGYTF.

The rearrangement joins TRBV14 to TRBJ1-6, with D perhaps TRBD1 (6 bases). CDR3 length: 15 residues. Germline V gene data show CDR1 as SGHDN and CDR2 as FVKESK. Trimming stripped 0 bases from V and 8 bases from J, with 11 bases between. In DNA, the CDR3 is TGTGCCAGCAGCCAAGATGAGACAGGCTATTCACCCCTCCACTTT. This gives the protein CASSQDETGYSPLHF.

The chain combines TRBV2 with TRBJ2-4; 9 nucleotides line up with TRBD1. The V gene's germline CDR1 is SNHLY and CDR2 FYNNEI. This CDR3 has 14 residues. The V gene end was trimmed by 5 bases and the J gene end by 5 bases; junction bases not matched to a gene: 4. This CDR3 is CASSWDREENIQYF. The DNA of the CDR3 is TGTGCCAGCAGTTGGGACAGGGAAGAAAACATTCAGTACTTC.

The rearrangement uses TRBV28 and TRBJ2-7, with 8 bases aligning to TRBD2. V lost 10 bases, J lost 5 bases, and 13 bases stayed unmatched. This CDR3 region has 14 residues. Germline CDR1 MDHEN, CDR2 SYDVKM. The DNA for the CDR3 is TGTGCCACTTGGAGGAGCGGGAGATGGAACGAGCAGTACTTC. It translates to CATWRSGRWNEQYF.

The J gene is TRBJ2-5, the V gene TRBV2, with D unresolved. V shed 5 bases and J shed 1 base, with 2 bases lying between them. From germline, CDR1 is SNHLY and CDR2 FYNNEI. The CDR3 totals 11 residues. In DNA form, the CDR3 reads TGTGCCAGCAGTATCCAAGAGACCCAGTACTTC. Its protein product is CASSIQETQYF.

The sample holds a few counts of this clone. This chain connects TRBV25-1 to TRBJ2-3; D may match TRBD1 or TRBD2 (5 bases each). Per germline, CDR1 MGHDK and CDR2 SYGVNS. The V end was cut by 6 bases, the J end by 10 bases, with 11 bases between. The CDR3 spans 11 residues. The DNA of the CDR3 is TGTGCCAGCAGGCACGGGGACCCGCAGTATTTT. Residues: CASRHGDPQYF.

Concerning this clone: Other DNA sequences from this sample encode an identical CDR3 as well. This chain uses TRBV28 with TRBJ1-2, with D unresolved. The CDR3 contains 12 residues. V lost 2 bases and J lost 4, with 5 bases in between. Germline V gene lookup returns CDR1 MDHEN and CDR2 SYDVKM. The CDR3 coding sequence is TGTGCCAGCAGTTTACCCGCCTATGGCTACACCTTC. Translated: CASSLPAYGYTF.

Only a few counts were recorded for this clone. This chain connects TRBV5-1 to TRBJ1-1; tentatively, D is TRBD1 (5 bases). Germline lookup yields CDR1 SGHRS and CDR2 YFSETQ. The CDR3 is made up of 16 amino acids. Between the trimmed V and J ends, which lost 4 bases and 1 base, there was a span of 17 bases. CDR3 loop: CASSGGIGRKNTEAFF. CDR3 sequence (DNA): TGCGCCAGCAGCGGGGGAATCGGACGGAAGAACACTGAAGCTTTCTTT.

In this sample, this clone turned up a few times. CDR3 region: CASSKDGTLIAKNIQYF. In DNA, the CDR3 is TGTGCCAGCAGCAAGGACGGAACATTGATAGCCAAAAACATTCAGTACTTC. This rearrangement joins TRBV21-1 to TRBJ2-4. TRBV21-1 is recorded as a pseudogene. The CDR3 spans 17 residues.

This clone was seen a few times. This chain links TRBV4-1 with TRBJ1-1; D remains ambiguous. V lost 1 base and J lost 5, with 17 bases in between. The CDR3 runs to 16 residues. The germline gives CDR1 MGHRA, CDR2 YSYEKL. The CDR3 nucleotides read TGCGCCAGCAGCCAAGCCCTGGCAGGACCTCGGACTGAAGCTTTCTTT. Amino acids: CASSQALAGPRTEAFF.

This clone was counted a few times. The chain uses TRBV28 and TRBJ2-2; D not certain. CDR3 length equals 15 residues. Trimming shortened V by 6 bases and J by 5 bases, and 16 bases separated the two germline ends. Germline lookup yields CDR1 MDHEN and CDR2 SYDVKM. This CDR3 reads CASSLVGSPTGELFF. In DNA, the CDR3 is TGTGCCAGCAGCCTCGTCGGGTCGCCGACCGGGGAGCTGTTTTTT.

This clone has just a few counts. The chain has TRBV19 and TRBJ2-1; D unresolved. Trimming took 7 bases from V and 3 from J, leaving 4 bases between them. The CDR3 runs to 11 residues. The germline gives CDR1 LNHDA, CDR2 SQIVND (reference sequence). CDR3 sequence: CASKIYNEQFF. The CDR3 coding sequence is TGTGCCAGTAAGATCTACAATGAGCAGTTCTTC.

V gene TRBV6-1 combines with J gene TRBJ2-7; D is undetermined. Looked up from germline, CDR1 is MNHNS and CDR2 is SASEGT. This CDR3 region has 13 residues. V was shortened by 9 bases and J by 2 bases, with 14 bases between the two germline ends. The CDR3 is CASFAGSTYEQYV. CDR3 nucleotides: TGTGCCAGTTTTGCCGGATCCACCTACGAGCAGTACGTC.

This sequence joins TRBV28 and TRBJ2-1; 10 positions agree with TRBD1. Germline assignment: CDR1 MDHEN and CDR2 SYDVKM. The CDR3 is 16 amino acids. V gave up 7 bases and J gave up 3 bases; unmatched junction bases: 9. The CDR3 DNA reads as TGTGCCAGCATCTCCACCGGGACAGGGGTCTACAATGAGCAGTTCTTC. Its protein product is CASISTGTGVYNEQFF.

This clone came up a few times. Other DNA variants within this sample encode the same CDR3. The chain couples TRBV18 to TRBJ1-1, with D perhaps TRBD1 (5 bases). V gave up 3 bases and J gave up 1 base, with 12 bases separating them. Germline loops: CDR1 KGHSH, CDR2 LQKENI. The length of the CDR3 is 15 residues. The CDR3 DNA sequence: TGTGCCAGCTCACCCCTTGGGGCTGGGAACACTGAAGCTTTCTTT. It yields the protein CASSPLGAGNTEAFF. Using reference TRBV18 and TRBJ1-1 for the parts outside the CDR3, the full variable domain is NAGVMQNPRHLVRRRGQEARLRCSPMKGHSHVYWYRQLPEEGLKFMVYLQKENIIDESGMPKERFSAEFPKEGPSILRIQQVVRGDSAAYFCASSPLGAGNTEAFFGQGTRLTVV.

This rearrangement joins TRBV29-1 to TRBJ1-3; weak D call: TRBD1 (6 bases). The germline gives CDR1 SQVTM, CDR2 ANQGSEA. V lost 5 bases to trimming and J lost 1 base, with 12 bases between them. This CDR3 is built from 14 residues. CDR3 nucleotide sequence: TGCAGCGTTCAAGGACAGTTATCTGGAAACACCATATATTTT. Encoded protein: CSVQGQLSGNTIYF.

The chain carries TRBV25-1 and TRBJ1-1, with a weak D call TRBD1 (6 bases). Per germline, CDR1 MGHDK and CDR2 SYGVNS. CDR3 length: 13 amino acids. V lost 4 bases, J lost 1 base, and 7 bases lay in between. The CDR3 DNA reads TGTGCCAGCAGTGCGACAGGGAACACTGAAGCTTTCTTT. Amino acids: CASSATGNTEAFF.

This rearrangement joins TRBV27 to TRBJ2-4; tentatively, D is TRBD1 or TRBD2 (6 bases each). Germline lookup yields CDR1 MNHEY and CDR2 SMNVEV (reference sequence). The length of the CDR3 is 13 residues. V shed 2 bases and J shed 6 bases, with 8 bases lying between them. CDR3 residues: CASSLRGVNIQYF. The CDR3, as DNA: TGTGCCAGCAGTTTAAGGGGGGTAAACATTCAGTACTTC.

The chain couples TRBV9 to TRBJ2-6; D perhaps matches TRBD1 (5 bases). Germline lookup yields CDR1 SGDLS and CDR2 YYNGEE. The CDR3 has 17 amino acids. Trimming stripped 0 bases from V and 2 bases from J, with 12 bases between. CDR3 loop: CASSVGPSRAGANVLTF. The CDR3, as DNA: TGTGCCAGCAGCGTAGGACCTTCCAGGGCTGGGGCCAACGTCCTGACTTTC.

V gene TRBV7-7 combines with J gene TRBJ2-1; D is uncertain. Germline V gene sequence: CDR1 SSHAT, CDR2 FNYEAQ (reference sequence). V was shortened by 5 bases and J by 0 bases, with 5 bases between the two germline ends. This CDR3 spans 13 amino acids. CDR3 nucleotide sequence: TGTGCCAGCAGCCCCAGCTCCTACAATGAGCAGTTCTTC. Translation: CASSPSSYNEQFF.

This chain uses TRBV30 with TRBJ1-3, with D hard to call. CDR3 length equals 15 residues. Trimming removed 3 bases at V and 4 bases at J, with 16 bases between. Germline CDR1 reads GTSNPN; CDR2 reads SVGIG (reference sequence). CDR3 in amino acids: CAWRGRVFSGNTIYF. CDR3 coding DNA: TGTGCCTGGAGAGGGCGCGTGTTCTCGGGAAACACCATATATTTT.

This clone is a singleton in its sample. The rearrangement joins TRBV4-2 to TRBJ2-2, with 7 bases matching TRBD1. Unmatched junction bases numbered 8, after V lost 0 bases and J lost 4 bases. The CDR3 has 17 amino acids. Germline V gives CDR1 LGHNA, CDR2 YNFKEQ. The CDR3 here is CASSQEWGQLVTGELFF. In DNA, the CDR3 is TGTGCCAGCAGCCAAGAGTGGGGACAGCTGGTCACCGGGGAGCTGTTTTTT.